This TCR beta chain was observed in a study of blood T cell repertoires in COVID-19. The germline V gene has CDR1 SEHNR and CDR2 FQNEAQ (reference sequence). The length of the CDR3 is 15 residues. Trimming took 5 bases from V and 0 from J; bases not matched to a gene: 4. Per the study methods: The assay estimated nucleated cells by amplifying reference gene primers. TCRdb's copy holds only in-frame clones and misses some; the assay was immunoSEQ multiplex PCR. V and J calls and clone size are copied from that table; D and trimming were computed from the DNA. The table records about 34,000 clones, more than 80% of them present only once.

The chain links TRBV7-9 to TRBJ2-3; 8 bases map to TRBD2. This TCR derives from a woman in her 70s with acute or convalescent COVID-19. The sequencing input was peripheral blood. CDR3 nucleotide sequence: TGTGCCAGCAGCCCAGCGGGAGTAAGCACAGATACGCAGTATTTT. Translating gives CASSPAGVSTDTQYF. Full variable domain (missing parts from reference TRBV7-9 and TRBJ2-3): DTGVSQNPRHKITKRGQNVTFRCDPISEHNRLYWYRQTLGQGPEFLTYFQNEAQLEKSRLLSDRFSAERPKGSFSTLEIQRTEQGDSAMYLCASSPAGVSTDTQYFGPGTRLTVL.